The next 20 T cell receptor beta chains were all read from a single sample in a study of blood T cell repertoires in COVID-19. Profiled with immunoSEQ multiplex PCR; TCRdb holds only in-frame clones, not every one. The repertoire holds 270,000 or so clones, with less than 90% as singletons. Sequenced input: peripheral blood. Every receptor here comes from a woman younger than 45 with COVID-19, enrolled during active disease.

V and J are TRBV5-4 and TRBJ1-2, with TRBD1 matching over 7 bases. Germline V gives CDR1 SGHNT, CDR2 YYREEE (reference sequence). This CDR3 is built from 14 residues. With V trimmed by 5 bases and J by 4 bases, 8 bases remained unmatched. As DNA, the CDR3 is TGTGCCAGCAGTAGTAGACAGGGCGGCTATGGCTACACCTTC. Translation: CASSSRQGGYGYTF.

This chain connects TRBV7-2 to TRBJ2-7; 11 bases line up with TRBD2. This CDR3 has 14 residues. Germline values: CDR1 SGHTA, CDR2 FQGNSA. With 6 bases clipped from V and 3 bases from J, the junction kept 4 bases outside the gene matches. DNA for the CDR3: TGTGCCAGCAGTCCTGGACTAGCGGGCTACGAGCAGTACTTC. Translated, it gives CASSPGLAGYEQYF.

This rearrangement joins TRBV5-1 to TRBJ1-1; D may be TRBD1 (6 bases). The CDR3 is made up of 18 amino acids. Germline V lookup: CDR1 SGHRS, CDR2 YFSETQ. The ends were cut back, 4 bases at V and 1 base at J, with 23 bases in the middle. The CDR3 coding sequence is TGCGCCAGCAGCCTCGTTCCAGGGGCCCACCAGCCGAACACTGAAGCTTTCTTT. Translating gives CASSLVPGAHQPNTEAFF.

There are a few counts of this clone. The CDR3 protein is CASSLDRVRGYEQYF. For the CDR3, the DNA is TGTGCCAGCAGCTTAGATCGGGTCAGGGGGTACGAGCAGTACTTC. This chain joins TRBV11-2 and TRBJ2-7; 7 nucleotides align to TRBD1. The J segment lost 4 bases and the V segment lost 0 bases, leaving 6 bases of the junction unmatched. The V gene's germline CDR1 is SGHAT and CDR2 FQNNGV. The CDR3 contains 15 residues.

This clone has just a few counts. V and J are TRBV7-9 and TRBJ1-6, with D perhaps matching TRBD1 (6 bases). The CDR3 is 17 residues long. V lost 5 bases to trimming and J lost 0 bases, with 14 bases between them. Germline-derived CDR1 and CDR2 are SEHNR and FQNEAQ (reference sequence). Here the CDR3 DNA reads TGTGCCAGCAGCGCGGACAGATCCAGCTCCTATAATTCACCCCTCCACTTT. Translating gives CASSADRSSSYNSPLHF. Filled out from reference TRBV7-9 and TRBJ1-6, the complete variable domain reads DTGVSQNPRHKITKRGQNVTFRCDPISEHNRLYWYRQTLGQGPEFLTYFQNEAQLEKSRLLSDRFSAERPKGSFSTLEIQRTEQGDSAMYLCASSADRSSSYNSPLHFGNGTRLTVT.

This chain connects TRBV11-2 to TRBJ1-2; D is uncertain. Germline assignment: CDR1 SGHAT and CDR2 FQNNGV. The V and J ends lost 2 bases and 5 bases respectively, with 9 bases between them. The CDR3 has 13 amino acids. The CDR3 region is CASSLINRYGYTF. DNA of the CDR3: TGTGCCAGCAGCTTAATAAACAGATATGGCTACACCTTC.

This clone came up many times. The V call is TRBV7-9, the J call TRBJ1-1, with D possibly being TRBD1 (6 bases). Germline V gives CDR1 SEHNR, CDR2 FQNEAQ (reference sequence). V was cut by 10 bases and J by 4 bases, with 19 bases left in between. The CDR3 has 14 residues. The CDR3 DNA sequence: TGTGCCATCAGGGTCATTACAGGGAGCACTGAAGCTTTCTTT. It yields the protein CAIRVITGSTEAFF. The complete variable domain, with remaining parts taken from reference TRBV7-9 and TRBJ1-1, reads DTGVSQNPRHKITKRGQNVTFRCDPISEHNRLYWYRQTLGQGPEFLTYFQNEAQLEKSRLLSDRFSAERPKGSFSTLEIQRTEQGDSAMYLCAIRVITGSTEAFFGQGTRLTVV.

The genes are TRBV7-8 and TRBJ1-2; TRBD1 agrees at 7 bases. Germline V lookup: CDR1 SGHVS, CDR2 FQNEAQ. The trim removed 5 bases at V and 2 bases at J, leaving 14 bases unmatched. The CDR3 is 17 amino acids. The CDR3 here is CASSPPPGTAANYGYTF. CDR3 nucleotides: TGTGCCAGCAGCCCACCCCCCGGGACAGCCGCCAACTATGGCTACACCTTC.

The rearrangement uses TRBV10-1 and TRBJ2-7, with TRBD1 matching over 12 bases. Germline-derived CDR1 and CDR2 are WNHNN and SYGVQD (reference sequence). The length of the CDR3 is 14 residues. J lost 6 bases, V lost 4 bases, and 4 bases had no gene match. DNA of the CDR3: TGCGCCAGCAGTGGGGGACAGGGGGCCGTCGAGCAGTACTTC. Its translation: CASSGGQGAVEQYF.

This chain connects TRBV2 to TRBJ1-1; no clear D. Germline assignment: CDR1 SNHLY and CDR2 FYNNEI. V was pared by 3 bases and J by 0 bases, with 5 bases between. The CDR3 runs to 13 residues. The CDR3 loop reads CASSEEVNTEAFF. CDR3 sequence (DNA): TGTGCCAGCAGTGAGGAGGTGAACACTGAAGCTTTCTTT.

The genes are TRBV4-1 and TRBJ2-5; 7 nucleotides agree with TRBD2. The CDR3 is made up of 15 amino acids. The junction had 10 bases not matched to a gene; V was cut back by 4 bases and J by 5 bases. CDR1 and CDR2 from the germline V gene are MGHRA and YSYEKL. Here the CDR3 reads CASSPGTTEAETQYF. The CDR3 bases are TGCGCCAGCAGCCCAGGGACTACGGAGGCGGAGACCCAGTACTTC.

The rearrangement joins TRBV7-9 to TRBJ1-2; 9 bases line up with TRBD1. CDR1 is SEHNR and CDR2 is FQNEAQ in the germline V gene (reference sequence). J gave up 5 bases and V 5 bases, and 9 bases lay outside the gene matches. The CDR3 length is 15 residues. DNA for the CDR3: TGTGCCAGCAGCGCTGACAGGGGGTCAGGGTATGGCTACACCTTC. This encodes CASSADRGSGYGYTF.

On this clone: One junction end disagrees with the germline gene, perhaps due to a read error. This chain links TRBV12-3 or TRBV12-4 with TRBJ2-3; 8 bases map to TRBD2. The CDR3 runs to 12 residues. This chain's CDR3 is CASSGGLATTHF. CDR3 in DNA: TGTGCCAGCAGTGGCGGACTAGCCACAACGCATTTT.

The genes are TRBV5-4 and TRBJ1-4; maybe TRBD1 (5 bases). Germline CDR1 and CDR2: SGHNT and YYREEE (reference sequence). The CDR3 consists of 12 residues. V lost 1 base to trimming and J lost 12 bases, with 10 bases between them. This CDR3 is CASSLLPGELFF. Written as DNA, the CDR3 is TGTGCCAGCAGCTTGCTCCCGGGGGAACTGTTTTTT.

Points on this clone: The germline gene is not matched at one end of the junction; a read error may be the cause. V gene TRBV7-2 combines with J gene TRBJ2-3; D is perhaps TRBD2 (6 bases). The V gene's germline CDR1 is SGHTA and CDR2 FQGNSA. The CDR3 consists of 15 residues. The CDR3 loop is CASSLVASDLDTQYF. The CDR3 DNA reads as TGTGCCAGCAGTTTAGTCGCTAGCGACCTAGATACGCAGTATTTT.

The genes are TRBV3-1 (or the pseudogene TRBV3-2) and TRBJ1-2, with 7 nucleotides matching TRBD1. This CDR3 has 12 residues. Germline trimming cut 6 bases from V and 6 bases from J; bases unmatched to any gene: 4. From germline, CDR1 is LGHDT and CDR2 YNNKEL (reference sequence). The CDR3 reads CASRGGGHGYTF. CDR3 sequence (DNA): TGTGCCAGCAGAGGGGGCGGCCATGGCTACACCTTC.

The V and J genes are TRBV4-1 and TRBJ2-4; no definite D call. Germline V gives CDR1 MGHRA, CDR2 YSYEKL. The CDR3 has 13 residues. V lost 4 bases to trimming and J lost 0 bases, with 4 bases between them. The chain's CDR3 is CASSPSAKNIQYF. The DNA for the CDR3 is TGCGCCAGCAGCCCCTCAGCCAAAAACATTCAGTACTTC.

The rearrangement uses TRBV21-1 and TRBJ2-2; the table assigns TRBD1, which was not confirmed against the DNA. TRBV21-1 is a pseudogene segment. The CDR3 has 16 residues. The chain's CDR3 is CASSKRGTVNTGELFF. The CDR3 DNA follows: TGTGCCAGCAGCAAGAGAGGGACAGTGAACACCGGGGAGCTGTTTTTT.

This rearrangement joins TRBV28 to TRBJ2-7, with D possibly TRBD2 on 5 matching bases. The V gene lost 7 bases and the J gene lost 6 bases, with 16 bases spanning the gap. CDR1 is MDHEN and CDR2 is SYDVKM in the germline V gene. This CDR3 region has 13 residues. As DNA, the CDR3 is TGTGCCAGCACCCCCCTGGGCAGCGGCGAGCAGTACTTC. This codes for CASTPLGSGEQYF.

Comments on this clone: Additional DNA sequences in this sample encode the identical CDR3. The genes are TRBV4-1 and TRBJ1-1; tentatively, D is TRBD1 (5 bases). Deletions cut 2 bases from V and 0 bases from J, with 7 bases between. The germline gives CDR1 MGHRA, CDR2 YSYEKL. The CDR3 has 14 amino acids. The CDR3 loop is CASSQTGMNTEAFF. CDR3 in DNA: TGCGCCAGCAGCCAAACAGGCATGAACACTGAAGCTTTCTTT.